Listed here are 15 T cell receptor beta chains from one sample, sequenced in a study of CD8 T cells in ankylosing spondylitis. TCRdb itself ran the 5' RACE reads through MiXCR, one entry per CDR3 protein. The sample consists of about 240,000 distinct CDR3 sequences, around 7.8% of them appearing once. The sequenced sample was blood, either unsorted or a sorted T cell fraction (not recorded which). Receptor source: a male donor with ankylosing spondylitis or in good health (not recorded which).

This chain uses TRBV20-1 with TRBJ2-3; 11 bases fit TRBD2. This CDR3 has 15 residues. V trimming: 6 bases; J trimming: 3 bases; junction bases outside the gene matches: 8. In germline, CDR1 is DFQATT, CDR2 SNEGSKA (reference sequence). CDR3 nucleotide sequence: TGCAGTGCACCAACTAGCGGGGGTTTGACAGATACGCAGTATTTT. Translating it yields CSAPTSGGLTDTQYF.

Many counts were recorded for this clonotype. This chain connects TRBV24-1 to TRBJ1-5; 7 bases line up with TRBD1. Germline V gene data show CDR1 as KGHDR and CDR2 as SFDVKD. V shed 2 bases and J 11 bases; nucleotides not matched to a gene: 8. This CDR3 has 14 amino acids. CDR3 sequence reads: CATSDSQGGRAQHF. As DNA, the CDR3 is TGTGCCACCAGTGATTCCCAGGGGGGAAGGGCCCAGCATTTT.

This clonotype was counted only a few times. V usage is TRBV20-1 and J usage is TRBJ2-1; TRBD2 aligns across 10 bases. The trim removed 0 bases at V and 7 bases at J, leaving 6 bases unmatched. Germline-derived CDR1 and CDR2 are DFQATT and SNEGSKA (reference sequence). The CDR3 spans 15 residues. In DNA, the CDR3 is TGCAGTGCTAGAGAGGCTAGCGGGGGAGATAATGAGCAGTTCTTC. Its translation is CSAREASGGDNEQFF.

This clonotype has more than one count but fewer than ten. V usage is TRBV4-2 and J usage is TRBJ1-3; tentative D call: TRBD1 (6 bases). The CDR3 has 15 amino acids. With 4 bases removed from V and 7 bases from J, the gap between germline ends came to 17 bases. Germline V gene sequence: CDR1 LGHNA, CDR2 YNFKEQ. The CDR3 here is CASSLDRLNGNTIYF. As DNA, the CDR3 is TGTGCCAGCAGCCTCGACAGGTTGAACGGGAACACCATATATTTT.

This clonotype has a handful of counts. The chain recombines TRBV29-1 with TRBJ2-1; the match to TRBD2 covers 9 bases. The J segment lost 9 bases and the V segment lost 0 bases, leaving 6 bases of the junction unmatched. Germline V CDR1 and CDR2: SQVTM, ANQGSEA. The CDR3 length is 14 residues. The CDR3 DNA reads TGCAGCGTTGAAGATCAGGTAGCGGGAGTTGAGCAGTTCTTC. It encodes CSVEDQVAGVEQFF.

This clonotype was observed at least ten times. The rearrangement links TRBV6-1 to TRBJ1-5, with TRBD1 matching 7 bases. After removal of 3 bases from V and 1 base from J, the junction contained 6 bases not matched to a gene. CDR1 and CDR2 from the germline V gene are MNHNS and SASEGT. There are 16 residues in the CDR3. CDR3 sequence (DNA): TGTGCCAGCAGTGACGGACAGGAGTTGAGCAATCAGCCCCAGCATTTT. Protein: CASSDGQELSNQPQHF.

The V call is TRBV9, the J call TRBJ2-7; 8 bases fit TRBD1. The CDR3 loop spans 15 amino acids. CDR1 and CDR2 (germline): SGDLS, YYNGEE. Germline trimming cut 0 bases from V and 8 bases from J; bases unmatched to any gene: 10. The CDR3 DNA follows: TGTGCCAGCAGCGTAGATCGGACCAGGGGGCTGAAGCAGTACTTC. It translates to CASSVDRTRGLKQYF.

This rearrangement joins TRBV3-1 to TRBJ2-7; 8 bases are shared with TRBD2. V gave up 0 bases and J gave up 0 bases; unmatched junction bases: 7. From germline, CDR1 is LGHDT and CDR2 YNNKEL (reference sequence). This CDR3 is 17 amino acids long. The CDR3 spells CASSQDQGGGTSYEQYF. The DNA for the CDR3 is TGTGCCAGCAGCCAAGATCAGGGCGGGGGGACCTCCTACGAGCAGTACTTC.

This clonotype showed up many times. CDR3 sequence: CASTLGVSYEQYF. As DNA, the CDR3 is TGTGCCAGCACCTTGGGAGTTTCCTACGAGCAGTACTTC. The chain is built from TRBV7-2 and TRBJ2-7; D possibly corresponds to TRBD2 (5 bases). V lost 7 bases, J lost 1 base, and 11 bases lay in between. The V gene's germline CDR1 is SGHTA and CDR2 FQGNSA. There are 13 residues in the CDR3. Full variable domain (rest looked up from reference TRBV7-2 and TRBJ2-7): GAGVSQSPSNKVTEKGKDVELRCDPISGHTALYWYRQSLGQGLEFLIYFQGNSAPDKSGLPSDRFSAERTGGSVSTLTIQRTQQEDSAVYLCASTLGVSYEQYFGPGTRLTVT.

This clonotype was recorded at least ten times. The chain combines TRBV30 with TRBJ1-2; D is possibly TRBD1 (6 bases). CDR1 and CDR2 (germline): GTSNPN, SVGIG (reference sequence). There are 15 residues in the CDR3. Deletions cut 3 bases from V and 5 bases from J, with 19 bases between. The CDR3, as DNA: TGTGCCTGGAGCCACGGTCGGGGGGCGCGGTATGGCTACACCTTC. Its translation: CAWSHGRGARYGYTF.

V usage is TRBV29-1 and J usage is TRBJ2-7, with D possibly matching TRBD1 (6 bases). Trimming took 6 bases from V and 2 from J, leaving 14 bases between them. The CDR3 is 13 residues long. Germline assignment: CDR1 SQVTM and CDR2 ANQGSEA. The CDR3 reads CSVGGGQTYEQYF. The CDR3 region has the DNA TGCAGCGTGGGTGGGGGCCAGACCTACGAGCAGTACTTC.

This clonotype was detected many times. V is TRBV2 and J is TRBJ1-2, with D possibly TRBD1 on 5 matching bases. The CDR3 is 14 residues long. The germline V gene encodes CDR1 SNHLY and CDR2 FYNNEI. V lost 9 bases, J lost 8 bases, and 22 bases lay in between. The CDR3: CASCSGPLYEGYTF. CDR3 bases: TGTGCCAGTTGTTCGGGACCGCTCTATGAAGGCTACACCTTC.

This clonotype has a count of ten or more. This chain joins TRBV7-2 and TRBJ2-3; no definite D call. The germline CDR1 and CDR2 sequences are SGHTA and FQGNSA. The V end lost 3 bases, the J end lost 6 bases, and 16 bases lay between the germline ends. This CDR3 is 15 amino acids long. CDR3 nucleotides: TGTGCCAGCAGCTTCATTTCGTGGGATGAGGATACGCAGTATTTT. Its translation: CASSFISWDEDTQYF.

This clonotype was detected a few times. The chain has TRBV7-2 and TRBJ2-1, with TRBD1 identical over 11 bases. Trimming took 5 bases from V and 3 from J; bases not matched to a gene: 3. Germline CDR1 SGHTA, CDR2 FQGNSA. This CDR3 region has 15 residues. The CDR3: CASSRGQGVYNEQFF. For the CDR3, the DNA is TGTGCCAGCAGCCGGGGACAGGGGGTCTACAATGAGCAGTTCTTC. The complete variable domain, with remaining parts taken from reference TRBV7-2 and TRBJ2-1, reads GAGVSQSPSNKVTEKGKDVELRCDPISGHTALYWYRQSLGQGLEFLIYFQGNSAPDKSGLPSDRFSAERTGGSVSTLTIQRTQQEDSAVYLCASSRGQGVYNEQFFGPGTRLTVL.

This clonotype was seen repeatedly, ten times or more. This chain joins TRBV20-1 and TRBJ2-1; D might be TRBD2 (6 bases). Trimming shortened V by 5 bases and J by 12 bases, and 26 bases separated the two germline ends. The CDR3 consists of 15 residues. Germline V gene sequence: CDR1 DFQATT, CDR2 SNEGSKA (reference sequence). CDR3 sequence: CSAQTPGLRMLGQFF. The DNA of the CDR3 is TGCAGTGCTCAAACACCGGGACTGAGGATGTTGGGGCAGTTCTTC.